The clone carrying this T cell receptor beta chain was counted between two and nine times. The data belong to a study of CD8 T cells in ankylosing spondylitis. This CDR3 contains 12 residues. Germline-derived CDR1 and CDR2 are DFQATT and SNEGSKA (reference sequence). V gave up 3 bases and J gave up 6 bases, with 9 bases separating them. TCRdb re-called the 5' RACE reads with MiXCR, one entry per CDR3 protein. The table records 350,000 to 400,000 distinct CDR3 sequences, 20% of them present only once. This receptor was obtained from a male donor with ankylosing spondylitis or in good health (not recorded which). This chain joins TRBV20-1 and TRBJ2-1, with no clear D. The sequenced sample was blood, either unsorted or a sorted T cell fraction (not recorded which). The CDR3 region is CSARVPPNEQFF. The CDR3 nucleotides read TGCAGTGCTAGGGTCCCGCCCAATGAGCAGTTCTTC.